This T cell receptor (beta chain) was recovered during a study of naive and memory T cell subsets. The treatment was: skin biopsy from PPD injection site in Mantoux-positive individual. The library had UMIs added by 3' ligation of an oligonucleotide to TCR cDNA. CDR3 length: 11 amino acids. Germline values: CDR1 SQVTM, CDR2 ANQGSEA. Between the trimmed V and J ends, which lost 7 bases and 3 bases, there was a span of 9 bases. This clonotype is medium-sized by share. The SP2 primer and nested alpha and beta constant region primers amplified ligated cDNA in four rounds. TCRdb ran MiXCR on the UMI-ligation and nested PCR reads and lists one entry per CDR3 protein. This sample has about 14,000 distinct CDR3 sequences, with approximately 4.7% found just once.

The source of this sequence is an adult in good health. Material: skin, obtained from a tuberculin skin test site. This chain joins TRBV29-1 and TRBJ1-2; the D gene is possibly TRBD1 (6 bases). The CDR3: CSGGQDYGYTF. DNA for the CDR3: TGCAGCGGGGGGCAGGACTATGGCTACACCTTC.